A single sample is the source of the 5 T cell receptor beta chains below, sequenced in a study of blood T cell repertoires in COVID-19. Generated by immunoSEQ multiplex PCR, the TCRdb table keeps only in-frame clones and is missing some. The sample yields fewer than 200,000 clones, approximately 80% seen once. The source material was peripheral blood. These TCRs come from an elderly woman with COVID-19, enrolled during active disease.

The chain carries TRBV2 and TRBJ1-5; TRBD1 agrees at 8 bases. CDR1 is SNHLY and CDR2 is FYNNEI in the germline V gene. The CDR3 runs to 13 residues. V shed 8 bases and J 12 bases; nucleotides not matched to a gene: 12. The CDR3 region has the DNA TGTGCCAGCTCCCGATCGACAGGGGAGCGCCAGCATTTT. Amino acids: CASSRSTGERQHF.

This clone showed up just a few times. The chain carries TRBV15 and TRBJ1-2; D remains unclear. Germline CDR1 reads LNHNV; CDR2 reads YYDKDF (reference sequence). Between the trimmed V and J ends, which lost 1 base and 3 bases, there was a span of 6 bases. This CDR3 is built from 13 residues. CDR3 bases: TGTGCCACCAGCAGAGGCGTTGACTATGGCTACACCTTC. This gives the protein CATSRGVDYGYTF.

The chain uses TRBV2 and TRBJ2-1; TRBD2 matches 8 bases. This CDR3 has 17 amino acids. The trim removed 6 bases at V and 5 bases at J, leaving 15 bases unmatched. In germline, CDR1 is SNHLY, CDR2 FYNNEI. Written as DNA, the CDR3 is TGTGCCAGCAGGAGCTGGAAGCGGGAGCCCCTCCACAATGAGCAGTTCTTC. This sequence encodes CASRSWKREPLHNEQFF. Together with reference TRBV2 and TRBJ2-1, the CDR3 gives the full variable domain: EPEVTQTPSHQVTQMGQEVILRCVPISNHLYFYWYRQILGQKVEFLVSFYNNEISEKSEIFDDQFSVERPDGSNFTLKIRSTKLEDSAMYFCASRSWKREPLHNEQFFGPGTRLTVL.

The chain is built from TRBV3-1 (or the pseudogene TRBV3-2) and TRBJ1-1; D is unclear. Germline V gives CDR1 LGHDT, CDR2 YNNKEL (reference sequence). Between the trimmed V and J ends, which lost 1 base and 2 bases, there was a span of 17 bases. CDR3 length: 17 residues. CDR3 sequence: CASSQVRFPGRNTEAFF. The CDR3, as DNA: TGTGCCAGCAGCCAAGTCCGATTTCCCGGGAGAAACACTGAAGCTTTCTTT.

The chain joins TRBV7-2 to TRBJ2-3, with 9 positions matching TRBD2. The CDR3 length is 15 residues. Per the germline V gene, CDR1 is SGHTA and CDR2 is FQGNSA. V was pared by 2 bases and J by 5 bases, with 5 bases of the junction left unmatched. CDR3 nucleotide sequence: TGTGCCAGCAGCTTACTAGCGGGGCCCGAAGATACGCAGTATTTT. This sequence encodes CASSLLAGPEDTQYF. Filled out from reference TRBV7-2 and TRBJ2-3, the complete variable domain reads GAGVSQSPSNKVTEKGKDVELRCDPISGHTALYWYRQSLGQGLEFLIYFQGNSAPDKSGLPSDRFSAERTGGSVSTLTIQRTQQEDSAVYLCASSLLAGPEDTQYFGPGTRLTVL.